The present T cell receptor beta chain was sequenced within a study of cytomegalovirus exposure and HLA in healthy donors. Study at large: From HLA-typed donors, an early data release held about 85 million unique TCRs.

About this clone itself: Its antigen is unknown.

Healthy bone marrow donors made up the donor group. There are 14 residues in the CDR3. Trimming stripped 2 bases from V and 3 bases from J, with 10 bases between. Germline CDR1 is KGHSY and CDR2 is FQNENV. The PCR used 60 Vbeta and 13 Jbeta primers. Sequencing used immunoSEQ multiplex PCR; TCRdb keeps in-frame clones, though not all of them. The sample spans about 25,000 clones; the ten largest clones claim approximately 16%. Study-wide results and limits: The study flagged roughly 150 TCR beta chains as cytomegalovirus-associated.

This chain joins TRBV16 and TRBJ1-2; tentatively, D is TRBD1 (5 bases). The clonotype originates from a male donor in good health and CMV-seropositive. Sequences were obtained from PBMCs. The CDR3 DNA sequence: TGTGCCAGCAGCCAACAGGGAAGCTACTATGGCTACACCTTC. Protein sequence: CASSQQGSYYGYTF.